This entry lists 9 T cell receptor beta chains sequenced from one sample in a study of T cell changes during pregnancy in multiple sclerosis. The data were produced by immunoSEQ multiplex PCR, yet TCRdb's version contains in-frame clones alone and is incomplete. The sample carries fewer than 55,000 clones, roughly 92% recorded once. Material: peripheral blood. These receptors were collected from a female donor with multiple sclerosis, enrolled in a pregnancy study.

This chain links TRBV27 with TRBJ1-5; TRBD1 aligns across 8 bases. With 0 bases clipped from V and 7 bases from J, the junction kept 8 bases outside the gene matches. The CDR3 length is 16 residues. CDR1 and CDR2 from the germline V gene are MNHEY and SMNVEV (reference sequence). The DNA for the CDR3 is TGTGCCAGCAGTTTATCGAACAGGGGGGCTAGACAGCCCCAGCATTTT. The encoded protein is CASSLSNRGARQPQHF.

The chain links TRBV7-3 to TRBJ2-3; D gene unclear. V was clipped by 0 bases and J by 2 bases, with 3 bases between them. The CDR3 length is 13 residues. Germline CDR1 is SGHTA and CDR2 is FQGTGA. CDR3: CASSLTYTDTQYF. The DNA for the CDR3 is TGTGCCAGCAGCTTAACTTACACAGATACGCAGTATTTT.

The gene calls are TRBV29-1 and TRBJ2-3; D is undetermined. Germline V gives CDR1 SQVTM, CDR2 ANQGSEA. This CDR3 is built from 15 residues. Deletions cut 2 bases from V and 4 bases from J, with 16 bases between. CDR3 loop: CSVERFWPSSDTQYF. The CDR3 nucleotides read TGCAGCGTTGAAAGGTTCTGGCCCTCCTCAGATACGCAGTATTTT.

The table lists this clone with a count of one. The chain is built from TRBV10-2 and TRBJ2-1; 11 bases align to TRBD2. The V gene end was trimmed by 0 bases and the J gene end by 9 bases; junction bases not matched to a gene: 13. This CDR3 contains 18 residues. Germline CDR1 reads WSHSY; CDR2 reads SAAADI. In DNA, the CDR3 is TGCGCCAGCAGTGAGTCCCGGGGAACTAGCGGGAGTAACGGTGAGCAGTTCTTC. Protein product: CASSESRGTSGSNGEQFF.

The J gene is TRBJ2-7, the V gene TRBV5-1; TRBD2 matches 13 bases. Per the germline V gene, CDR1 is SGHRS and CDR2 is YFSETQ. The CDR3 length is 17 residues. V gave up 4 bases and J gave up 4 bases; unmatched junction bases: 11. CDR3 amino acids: CASSDRTSGSFGYEQYF. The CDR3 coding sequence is TGCGCCAGCAGCGACCGGACTAGCGGGAGTTTCGGGTACGAGCAGTACTTC.

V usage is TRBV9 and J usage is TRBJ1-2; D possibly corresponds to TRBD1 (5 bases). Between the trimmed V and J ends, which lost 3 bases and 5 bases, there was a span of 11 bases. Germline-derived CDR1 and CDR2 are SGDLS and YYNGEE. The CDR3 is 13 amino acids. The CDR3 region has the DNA TGTGCCAGCAGCGCGCAGGGTTGGTATGGCTACACCTTC. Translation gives CASSAQGWYGYTF.

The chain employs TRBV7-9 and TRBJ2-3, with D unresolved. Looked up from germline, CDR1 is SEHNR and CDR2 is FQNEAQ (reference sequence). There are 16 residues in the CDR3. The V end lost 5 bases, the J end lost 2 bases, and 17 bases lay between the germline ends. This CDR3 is CASSPTSLVATDTQYF. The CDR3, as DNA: TGTGCCAGCAGCCCTACTTCCCTAGTGGCCACAGATACGCAGTATTTT.

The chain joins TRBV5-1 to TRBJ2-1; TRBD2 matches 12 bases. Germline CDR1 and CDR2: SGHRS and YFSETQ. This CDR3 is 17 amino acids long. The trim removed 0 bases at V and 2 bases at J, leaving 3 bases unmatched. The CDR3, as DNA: TGCGCCAGCAGCTTGGCACTAGCGGGAGGACCCTACAATGAGCAGTTCTTC. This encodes CASSLALAGGPYNEQFF.

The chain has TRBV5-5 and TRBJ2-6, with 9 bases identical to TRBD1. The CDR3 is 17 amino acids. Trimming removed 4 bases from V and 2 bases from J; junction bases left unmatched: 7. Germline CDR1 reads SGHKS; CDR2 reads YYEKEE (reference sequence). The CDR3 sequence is CASSPRTGDPGANVLTF. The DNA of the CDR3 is TGTGCCAGCAGCCCCCGGACAGGGGACCCTGGGGCCAACGTCCTGACTTTC.